This TCR beta chain was profiled in a study of read filtering for tumor transcriptome and immune sequencing. On the study more broadly: RNA-seq yielded only roughly 80 to 1,400 TCR reads, IR-seq about 4 to 10.27 million. Findings of the study overall: The CD138-negative fraction was mixed bone marrow immune cells, not pure T cells.

The library was built from approximately 400 ng RNA with molecular barcoded adaptors for alpha/delta and beta/gamma chains. TCRdb used MiXCR to reprocess the reads, holding one entry per CDR3 protein. Among some 130,000 distinct CDR3 sequences, around 14% were seen once, and the ten largest hold approximately 8%. V was trimmed by 8 bases and J by 3 bases, leaving 14 bases between them. The germline V gene encodes CDR1 SGHTA and CDR2 FQGTGA. This CDR3 is built from 14 residues. The sample holds a few counts of this clonotype. What it binds is unknown. This could be a read error, since a much larger clone is one nucleotide away.

The TCR comes from a donor at least 40 years old with multiple myeloma. Material for sequencing was a population of CD138-negative cells sorted from bone marrow. The chain joins TRBV7-3 to TRBJ2-1, with D maybe TRBD1 (5 bases). CDR3 sequence reads: CASGQTVDYNEQFF. The CDR3, as DNA: TGTGCCAGCGGTCAGACAGTCGACTACAATGAGCAGTTCTTC. The complete variable domain, with remaining parts taken from reference TRBV7-3 and TRBJ2-1, reads GAGVSQTPSNKVTEKGKYVELRCDPISGHTALYWYRQSLGQGPEFLIYFQGTGAADDSGLPNDRFFAVRPEGSVSTLKIQRTERGDSAVYLCASGQTVDYNEQFFGPGTRLTVL.